Reported below is one T cell receptor beta chain. No antigen is known for it. The entry originates in a study of OX40 agonist ivuxolimab in advanced cancers. Blood samples were obtained at baseline, cycle 4 day 1, and cycle 7 day 1. V was pared by 5 bases and J by 3 bases, with 7 bases of the junction left unmatched. CDR1 is MGHRA and CDR2 is YSYEKL in the germline V gene. The CDR3 runs 14 residues. Regarding the study as a whole: Antigens targeted by the expanded peripheral T cells were not determined. Clonal expansion was among the lowest in partial responders at 0.1-3.0 mg/kg, especially CD8+.

Here immunoSEQ multiplex PCR was the method, and the copy in TCRdb shows in-frame clones only, minus some. The repertoire holds roughly 16,000 clones, with roughly 87% as singletons. The source is an adult with an advanced solid tumor such as melanoma, head and neck, liver or kidney cancer. The source material was CD4+ or CD8+ T cells sorted from blood, sampled in a trial of the OX40 agonist ivuxolimab. The chain has TRBV4-1 and TRBJ2-7, with 7 bases matching TRBD2. CDR3 region: CASSEGTTHYEQYF. DNA of the CDR3: TGCGCCAGCAGCGAAGGGACTACACACTACGAGCAGTACTTC.